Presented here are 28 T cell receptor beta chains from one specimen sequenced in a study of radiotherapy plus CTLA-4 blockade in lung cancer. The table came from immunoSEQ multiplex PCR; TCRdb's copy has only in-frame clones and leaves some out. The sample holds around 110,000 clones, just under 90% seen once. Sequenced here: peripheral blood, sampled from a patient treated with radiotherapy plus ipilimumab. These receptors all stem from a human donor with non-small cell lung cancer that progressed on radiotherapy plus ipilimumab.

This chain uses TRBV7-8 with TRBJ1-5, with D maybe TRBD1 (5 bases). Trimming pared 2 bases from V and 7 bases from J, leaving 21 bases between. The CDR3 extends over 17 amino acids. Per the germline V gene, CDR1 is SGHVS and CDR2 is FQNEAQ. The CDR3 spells CASSLRPGTLGGQPQHF. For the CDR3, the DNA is TGTGCCAGCAGCTTACGGCCTGGGACTTTGGGAGGCCAGCCCCAGCATTTT.

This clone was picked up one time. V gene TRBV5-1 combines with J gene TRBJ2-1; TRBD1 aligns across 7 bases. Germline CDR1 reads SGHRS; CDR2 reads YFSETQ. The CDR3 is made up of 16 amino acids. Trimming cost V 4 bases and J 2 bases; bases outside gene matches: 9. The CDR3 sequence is CASSKGDSLTYNEQFF. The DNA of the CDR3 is TGCGCCAGCAGCAAAGGGGACAGCTTGACCTACAATGAGCAGTTCTTC.

Written as DNA, the CDR3 is TGTGCCAGCAGTTCCCCCAACCGTAACTATGGCTACACCTTC. Amino acid sequence: CASSSPNRNYGYTF. The chain joins TRBV6-5 to TRBJ1-2; D gene ambiguous. The CDR3 runs to 14 residues. The germline V gene encodes CDR1 MNHEY and CDR2 SVGAGI. V was pared by 4 bases and J by 1 base, with 10 bases between.

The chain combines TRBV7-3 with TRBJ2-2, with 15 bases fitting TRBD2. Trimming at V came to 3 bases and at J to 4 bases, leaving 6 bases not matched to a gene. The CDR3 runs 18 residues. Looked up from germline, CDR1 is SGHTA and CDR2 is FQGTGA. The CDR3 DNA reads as TGTGCCAGCAGCTTTTCCGGACTAGCGGGAGGGGGCACCGGGGAGCTGTTTTTT. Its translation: CASSFSGLAGGGTGELFF.

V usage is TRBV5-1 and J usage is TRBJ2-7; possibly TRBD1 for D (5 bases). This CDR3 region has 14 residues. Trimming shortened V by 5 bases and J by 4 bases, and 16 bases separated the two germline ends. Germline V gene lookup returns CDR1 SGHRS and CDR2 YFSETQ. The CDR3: CASSTGPTEYEQYF. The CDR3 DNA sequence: TGCGCCAGCAGTACAGGCCCGACTGAGTACGAGCAGTACTTC.

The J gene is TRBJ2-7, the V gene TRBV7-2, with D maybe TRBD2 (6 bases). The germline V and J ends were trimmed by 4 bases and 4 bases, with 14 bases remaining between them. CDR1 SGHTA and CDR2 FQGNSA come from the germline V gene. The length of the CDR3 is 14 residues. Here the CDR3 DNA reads TGTGCCAGCAGCTCGGTCGGGAGAGTTTACGAGCAGTACTTC. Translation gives CASSSVGRVYEQYF.

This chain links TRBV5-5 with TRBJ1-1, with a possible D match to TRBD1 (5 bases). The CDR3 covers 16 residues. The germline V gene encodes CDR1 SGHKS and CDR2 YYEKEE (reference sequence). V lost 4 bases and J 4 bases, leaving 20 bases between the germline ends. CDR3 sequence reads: CASSGAGTAVGTEAFF. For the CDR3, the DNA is TGTGCCAGCAGCGGAGCAGGGACGGCAGTCGGCACTGAAGCTTTCTTT.

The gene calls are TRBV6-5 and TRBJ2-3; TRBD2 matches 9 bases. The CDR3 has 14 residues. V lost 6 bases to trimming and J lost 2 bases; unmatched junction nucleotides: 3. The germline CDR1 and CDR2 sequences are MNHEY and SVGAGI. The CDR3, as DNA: TGTGCCAGCAGGCGGGAGGGTCCCACAGATACGCAGTATTTT. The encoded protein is CASRREGPTDTQYF.

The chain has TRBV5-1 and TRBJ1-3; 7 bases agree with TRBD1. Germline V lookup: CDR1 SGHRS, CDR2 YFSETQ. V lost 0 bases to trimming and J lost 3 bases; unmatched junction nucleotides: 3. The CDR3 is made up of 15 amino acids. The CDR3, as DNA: TGCGCCAGCAGCTTGGAGGGGGCAGGTGGAAACACCATATATTTT. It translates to CASSLEGAGGNTIYF.

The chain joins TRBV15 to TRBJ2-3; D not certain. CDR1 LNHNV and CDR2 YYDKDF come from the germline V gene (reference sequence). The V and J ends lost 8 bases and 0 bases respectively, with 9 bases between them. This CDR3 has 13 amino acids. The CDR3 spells CATSSTSTDTQYF. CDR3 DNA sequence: TGTGCCACCTCCTCAACCAGCACAGATACGCAGTATTTT.

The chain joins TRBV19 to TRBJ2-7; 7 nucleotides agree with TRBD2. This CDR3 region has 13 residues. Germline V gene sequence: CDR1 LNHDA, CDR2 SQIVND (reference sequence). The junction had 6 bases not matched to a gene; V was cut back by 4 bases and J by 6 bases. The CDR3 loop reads CASSTGLVGEQYF. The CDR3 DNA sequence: TGTGCCAGTAGTACAGGACTAGTTGGCGAGCAGTACTTC.

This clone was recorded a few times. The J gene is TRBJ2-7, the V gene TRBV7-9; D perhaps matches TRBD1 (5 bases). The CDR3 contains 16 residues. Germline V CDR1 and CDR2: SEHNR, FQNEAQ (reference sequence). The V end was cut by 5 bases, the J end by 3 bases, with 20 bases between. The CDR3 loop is CASSLSGAAQLYEQYF. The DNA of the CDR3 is TGTGCCAGCAGCCTCTCTGGGGCAGCACAACTCTACGAGCAGTACTTC.

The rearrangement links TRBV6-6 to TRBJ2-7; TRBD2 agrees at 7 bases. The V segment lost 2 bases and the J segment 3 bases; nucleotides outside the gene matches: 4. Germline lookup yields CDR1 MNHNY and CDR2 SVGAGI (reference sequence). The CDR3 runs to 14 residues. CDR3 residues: CASSYRRESYEQYF. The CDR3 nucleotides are TGTGCCAGCAGTTACAGGCGGGAGAGCTACGAGCAGTACTTC.

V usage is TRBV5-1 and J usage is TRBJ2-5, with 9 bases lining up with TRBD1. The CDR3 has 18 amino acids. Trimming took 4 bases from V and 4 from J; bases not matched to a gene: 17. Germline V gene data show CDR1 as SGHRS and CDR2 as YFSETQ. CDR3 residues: CASSKLSRDRVVRETQYF. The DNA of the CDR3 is TGCGCCAGCAGCAAGTTGTCCCGGGACAGGGTGGTTAGAGAGACCCAGTACTTC. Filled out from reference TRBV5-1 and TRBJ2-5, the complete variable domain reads KAGVTQTPRYLIKTRGQQVTLSCSPISGHRSVSWYQQTPGQGLQFLFEYFSETQRNKGNFPGRFSGRQFSNSRSEMNVSTLELGDSALYLCASSKLSRDRVVRETQYFGPGTRLLVL.

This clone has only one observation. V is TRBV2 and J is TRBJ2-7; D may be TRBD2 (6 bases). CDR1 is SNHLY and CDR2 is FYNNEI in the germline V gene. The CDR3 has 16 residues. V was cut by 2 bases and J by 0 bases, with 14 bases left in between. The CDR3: CASSEPITGSSYEQYF. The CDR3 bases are TGTGCCAGCAGTGAACCCATAACCGGGAGCTCCTACGAGCAGTACTTC.

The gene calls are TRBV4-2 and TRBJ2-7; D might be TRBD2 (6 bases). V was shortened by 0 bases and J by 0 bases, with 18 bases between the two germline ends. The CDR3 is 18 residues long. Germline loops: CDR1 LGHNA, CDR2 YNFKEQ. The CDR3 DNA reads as TGTGCCAGCAGCCAAGACAGAGTGGGAGGAGGGGCCTCCTACGAGCAGTACTTC. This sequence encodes CASSQDRVGGGASYEQYF.

The CDR3 DNA reads as TGTGCCAGCAGTGCAGACAGCAATCAGCCCCAGCATTTT. Its protein product is CASSADSNQPQHF. The chain combines TRBV2 with TRBJ1-5; D ambiguous. Deletions cut 4 bases from V and 1 base from J, with 5 bases between. Germline CDR1 is SNHLY and CDR2 is FYNNEI. The CDR3 spans 13 residues.

The CDR3 DNA is TGTGCCAGCAGCGCCGGTGGAGGGAACACTGAAGCTTTCTTT. This codes for CASSAGGGNTEAFF. V gene TRBV9 combines with J gene TRBJ1-1; D call uncertain. The germline V gene encodes CDR1 SGDLS and CDR2 YYNGEE. Trimming cost V 3 bases and J 1 base, with 10 bases left between them. The CDR3 is 14 residues long. The full variable domain, in which reference TRBV9 and TRBJ1-1 provide the parts outside the CDR3, is DSGVTQTPKHLITATGQRVTLRCSPRSGDLSVYWYQQSLDQGLQFLIQYYNGEERAKGNILERFSAQQFPDLHSELNLSSLELGDSALYFCASSAGGGNTEAFFGQGTRLTVV.

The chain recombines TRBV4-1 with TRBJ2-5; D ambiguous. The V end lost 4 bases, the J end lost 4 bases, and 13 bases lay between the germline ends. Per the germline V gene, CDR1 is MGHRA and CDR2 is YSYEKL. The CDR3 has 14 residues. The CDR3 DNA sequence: TGCGCCAGCAGCCCGATCCATAGGACAGAGACCCAGTACTTC. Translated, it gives CASSPIHRTETQYF.

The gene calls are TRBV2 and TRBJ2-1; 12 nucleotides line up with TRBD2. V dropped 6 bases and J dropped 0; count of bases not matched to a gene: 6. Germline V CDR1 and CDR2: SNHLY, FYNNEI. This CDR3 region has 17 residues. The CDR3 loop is CASRLLAGGSSYNEQFF. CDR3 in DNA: TGTGCCAGCAGGCTGCTAGCGGGAGGGAGCTCCTACAATGAGCAGTTCTTC.

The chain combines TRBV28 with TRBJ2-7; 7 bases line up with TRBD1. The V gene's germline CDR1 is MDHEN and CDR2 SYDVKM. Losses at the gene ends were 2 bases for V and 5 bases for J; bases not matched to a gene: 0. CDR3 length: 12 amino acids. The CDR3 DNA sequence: TGTGCCAGCAGTTTAACAGGGGACGAGCAGTACTTC. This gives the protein CASSLTGDEQYF. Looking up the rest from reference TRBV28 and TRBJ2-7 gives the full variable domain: DVKVTQSSRYLVKRTGEKVFLECVQDMDHENMFWYRQDPGLGLRLIYFSYDVKMKEKGDIPEGYSVSREKKERFSLILESASTNQTSMYLCASSLTGDEQYFGPGTRLTVT.

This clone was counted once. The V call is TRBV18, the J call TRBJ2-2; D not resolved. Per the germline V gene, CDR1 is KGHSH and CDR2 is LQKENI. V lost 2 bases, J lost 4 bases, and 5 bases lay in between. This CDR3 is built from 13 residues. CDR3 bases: TGTGCCAGCTCACCATCCCGCACCGGGGAGCTGTTTTTT. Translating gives CASSPSRTGELFF.

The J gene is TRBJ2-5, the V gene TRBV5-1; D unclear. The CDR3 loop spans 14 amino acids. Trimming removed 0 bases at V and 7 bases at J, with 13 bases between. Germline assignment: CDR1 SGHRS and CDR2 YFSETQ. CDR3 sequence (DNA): TGCGCCAGCAGCTTGGGACTCAAAGAAGGGACCCAGTACTTC. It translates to CASSLGLKEGTQYF.

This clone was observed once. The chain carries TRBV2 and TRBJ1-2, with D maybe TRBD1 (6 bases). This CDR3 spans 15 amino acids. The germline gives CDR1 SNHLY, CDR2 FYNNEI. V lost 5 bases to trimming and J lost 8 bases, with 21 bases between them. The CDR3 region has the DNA TGTGCCAGCAGTCAAATACAGGGTTCTCCCAGCGGCTACACCTTC. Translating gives CASSQIQGSPSGYTF.

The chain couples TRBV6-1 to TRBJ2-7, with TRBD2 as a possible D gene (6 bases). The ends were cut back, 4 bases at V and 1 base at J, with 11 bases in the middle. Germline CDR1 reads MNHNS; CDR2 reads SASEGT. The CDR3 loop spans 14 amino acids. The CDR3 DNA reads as TGTGCCAGCAGTGTGGAGGGAACTTCCTACGAGCAGTACTTC. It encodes CASSVEGTSYEQYF.

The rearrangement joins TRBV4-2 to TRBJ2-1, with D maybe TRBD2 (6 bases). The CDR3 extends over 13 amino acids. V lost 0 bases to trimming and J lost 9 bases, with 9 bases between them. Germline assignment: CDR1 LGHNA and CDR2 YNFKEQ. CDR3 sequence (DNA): TGTGCCAGCAGCCAAGATAGTAGCGGTGAGCAGTTCTTC. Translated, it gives CASSQDSSGEQFF.

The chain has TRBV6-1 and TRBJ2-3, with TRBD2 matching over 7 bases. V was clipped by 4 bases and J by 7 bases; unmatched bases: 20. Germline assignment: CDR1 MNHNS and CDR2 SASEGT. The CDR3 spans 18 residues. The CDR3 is CASSALVVGGPLRNTQYF. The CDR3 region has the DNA TGTGCCAGCAGTGCTCTCGTTGTGGGAGGGCCCCTCCGGAATACGCAGTATTTT.

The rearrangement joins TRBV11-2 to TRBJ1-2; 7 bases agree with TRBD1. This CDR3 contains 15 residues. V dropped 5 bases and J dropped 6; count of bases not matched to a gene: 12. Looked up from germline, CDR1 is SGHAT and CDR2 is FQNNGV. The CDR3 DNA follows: TGTGCCAGCAGCCCCAACGGACAGGCCTCGGATGGCTACACCTTC. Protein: CASSPNGQASDGYTF.